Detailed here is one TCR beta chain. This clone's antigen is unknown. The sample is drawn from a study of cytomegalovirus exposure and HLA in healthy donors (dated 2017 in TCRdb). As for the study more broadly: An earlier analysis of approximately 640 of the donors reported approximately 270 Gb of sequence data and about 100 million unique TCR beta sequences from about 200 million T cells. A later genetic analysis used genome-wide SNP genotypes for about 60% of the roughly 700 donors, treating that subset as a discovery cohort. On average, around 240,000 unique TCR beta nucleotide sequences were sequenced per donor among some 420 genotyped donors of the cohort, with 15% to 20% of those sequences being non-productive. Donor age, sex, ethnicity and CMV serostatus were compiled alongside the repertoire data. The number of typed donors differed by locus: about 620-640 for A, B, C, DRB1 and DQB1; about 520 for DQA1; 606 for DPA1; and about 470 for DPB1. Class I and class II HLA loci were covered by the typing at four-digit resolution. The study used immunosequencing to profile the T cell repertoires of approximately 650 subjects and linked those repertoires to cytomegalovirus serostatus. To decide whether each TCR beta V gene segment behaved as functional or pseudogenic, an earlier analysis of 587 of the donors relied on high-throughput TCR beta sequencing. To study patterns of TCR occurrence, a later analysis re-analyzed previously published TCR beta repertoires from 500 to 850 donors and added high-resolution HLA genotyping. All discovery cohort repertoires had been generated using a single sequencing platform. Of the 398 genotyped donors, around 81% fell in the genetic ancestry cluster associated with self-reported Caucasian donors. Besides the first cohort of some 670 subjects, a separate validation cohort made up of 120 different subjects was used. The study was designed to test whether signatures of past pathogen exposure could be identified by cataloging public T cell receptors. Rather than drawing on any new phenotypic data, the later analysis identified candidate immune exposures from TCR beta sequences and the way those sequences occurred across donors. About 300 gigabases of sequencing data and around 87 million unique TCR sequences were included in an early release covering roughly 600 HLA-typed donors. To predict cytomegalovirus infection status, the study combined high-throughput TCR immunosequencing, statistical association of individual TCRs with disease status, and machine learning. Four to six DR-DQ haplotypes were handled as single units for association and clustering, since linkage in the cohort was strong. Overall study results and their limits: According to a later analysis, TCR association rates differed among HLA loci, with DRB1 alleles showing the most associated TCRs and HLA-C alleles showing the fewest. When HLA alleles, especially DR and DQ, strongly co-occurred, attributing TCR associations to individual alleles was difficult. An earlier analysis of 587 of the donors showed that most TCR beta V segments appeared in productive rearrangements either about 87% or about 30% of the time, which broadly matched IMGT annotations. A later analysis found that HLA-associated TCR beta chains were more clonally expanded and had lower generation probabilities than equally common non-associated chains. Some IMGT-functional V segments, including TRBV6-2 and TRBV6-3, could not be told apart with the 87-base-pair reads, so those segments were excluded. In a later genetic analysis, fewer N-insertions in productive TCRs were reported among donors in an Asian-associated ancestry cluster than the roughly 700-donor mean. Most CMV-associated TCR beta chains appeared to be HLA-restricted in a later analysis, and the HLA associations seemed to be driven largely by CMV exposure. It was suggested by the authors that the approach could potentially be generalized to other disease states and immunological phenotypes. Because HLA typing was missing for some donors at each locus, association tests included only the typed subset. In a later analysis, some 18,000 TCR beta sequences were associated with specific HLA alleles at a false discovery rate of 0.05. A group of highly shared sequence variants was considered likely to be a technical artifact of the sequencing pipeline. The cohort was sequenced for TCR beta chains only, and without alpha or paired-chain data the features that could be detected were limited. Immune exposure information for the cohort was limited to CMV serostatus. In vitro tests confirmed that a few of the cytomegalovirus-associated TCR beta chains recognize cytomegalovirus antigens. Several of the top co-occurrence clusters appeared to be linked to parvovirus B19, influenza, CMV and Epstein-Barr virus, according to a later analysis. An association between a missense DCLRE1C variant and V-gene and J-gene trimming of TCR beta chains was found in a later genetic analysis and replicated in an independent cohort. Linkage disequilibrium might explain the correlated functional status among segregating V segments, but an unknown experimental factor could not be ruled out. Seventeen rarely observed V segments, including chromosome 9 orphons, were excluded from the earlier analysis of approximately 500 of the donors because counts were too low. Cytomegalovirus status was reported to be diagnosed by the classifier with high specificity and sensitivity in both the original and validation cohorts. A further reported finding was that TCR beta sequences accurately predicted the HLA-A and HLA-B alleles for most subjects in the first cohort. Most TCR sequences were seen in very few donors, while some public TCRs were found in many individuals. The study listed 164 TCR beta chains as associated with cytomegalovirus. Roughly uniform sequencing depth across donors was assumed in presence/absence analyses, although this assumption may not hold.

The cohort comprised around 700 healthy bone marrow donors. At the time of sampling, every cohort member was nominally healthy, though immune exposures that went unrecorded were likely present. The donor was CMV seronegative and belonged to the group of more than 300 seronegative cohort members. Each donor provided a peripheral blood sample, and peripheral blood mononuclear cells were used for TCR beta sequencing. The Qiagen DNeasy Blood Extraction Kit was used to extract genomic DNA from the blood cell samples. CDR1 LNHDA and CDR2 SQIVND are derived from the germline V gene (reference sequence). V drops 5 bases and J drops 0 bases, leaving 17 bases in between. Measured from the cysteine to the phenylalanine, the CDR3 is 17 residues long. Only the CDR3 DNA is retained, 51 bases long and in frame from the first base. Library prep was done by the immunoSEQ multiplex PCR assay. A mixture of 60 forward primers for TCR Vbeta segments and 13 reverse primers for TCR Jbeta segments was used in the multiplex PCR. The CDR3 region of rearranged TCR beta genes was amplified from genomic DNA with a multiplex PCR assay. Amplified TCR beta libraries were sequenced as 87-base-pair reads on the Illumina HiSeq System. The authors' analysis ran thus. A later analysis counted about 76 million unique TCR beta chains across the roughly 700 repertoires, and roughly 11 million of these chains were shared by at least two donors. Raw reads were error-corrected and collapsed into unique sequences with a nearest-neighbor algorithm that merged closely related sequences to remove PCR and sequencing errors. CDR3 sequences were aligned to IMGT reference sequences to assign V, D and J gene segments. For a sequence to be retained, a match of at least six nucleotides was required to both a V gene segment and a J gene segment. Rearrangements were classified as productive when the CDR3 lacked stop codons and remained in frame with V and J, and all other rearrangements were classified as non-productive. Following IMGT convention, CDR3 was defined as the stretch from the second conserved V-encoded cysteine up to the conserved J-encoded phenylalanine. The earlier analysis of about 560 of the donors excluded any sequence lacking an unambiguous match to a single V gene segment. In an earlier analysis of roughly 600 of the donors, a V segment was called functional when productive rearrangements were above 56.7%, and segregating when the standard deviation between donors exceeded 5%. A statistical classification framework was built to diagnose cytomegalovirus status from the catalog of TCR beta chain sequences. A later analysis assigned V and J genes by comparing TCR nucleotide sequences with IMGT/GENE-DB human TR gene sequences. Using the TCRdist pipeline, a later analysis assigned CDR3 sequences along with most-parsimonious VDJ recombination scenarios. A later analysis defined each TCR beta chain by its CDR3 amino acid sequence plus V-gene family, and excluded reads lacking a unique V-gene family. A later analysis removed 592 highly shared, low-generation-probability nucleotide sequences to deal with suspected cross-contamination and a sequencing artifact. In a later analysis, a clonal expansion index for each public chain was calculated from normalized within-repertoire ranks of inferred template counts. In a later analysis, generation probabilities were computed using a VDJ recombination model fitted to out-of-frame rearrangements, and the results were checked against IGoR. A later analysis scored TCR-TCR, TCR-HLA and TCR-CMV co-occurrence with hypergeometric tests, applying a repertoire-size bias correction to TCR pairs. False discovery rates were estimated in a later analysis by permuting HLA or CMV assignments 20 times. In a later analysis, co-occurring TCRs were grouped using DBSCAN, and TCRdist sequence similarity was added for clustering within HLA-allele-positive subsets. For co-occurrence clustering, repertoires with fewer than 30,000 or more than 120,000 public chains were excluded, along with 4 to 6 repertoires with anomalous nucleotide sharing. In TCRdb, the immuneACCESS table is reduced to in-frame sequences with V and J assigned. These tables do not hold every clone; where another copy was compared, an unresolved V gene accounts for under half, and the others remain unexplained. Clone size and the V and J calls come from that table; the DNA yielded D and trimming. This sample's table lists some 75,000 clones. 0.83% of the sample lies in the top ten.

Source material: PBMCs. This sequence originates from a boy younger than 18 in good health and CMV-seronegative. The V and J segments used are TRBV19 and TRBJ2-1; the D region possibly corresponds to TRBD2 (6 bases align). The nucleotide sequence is TGTGCCAGTAGTTCCAAGTCAAGCGGGTACTCCTACAATGAGCAGTTCTTC. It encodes CASSSKSSGYSYNEQFF.